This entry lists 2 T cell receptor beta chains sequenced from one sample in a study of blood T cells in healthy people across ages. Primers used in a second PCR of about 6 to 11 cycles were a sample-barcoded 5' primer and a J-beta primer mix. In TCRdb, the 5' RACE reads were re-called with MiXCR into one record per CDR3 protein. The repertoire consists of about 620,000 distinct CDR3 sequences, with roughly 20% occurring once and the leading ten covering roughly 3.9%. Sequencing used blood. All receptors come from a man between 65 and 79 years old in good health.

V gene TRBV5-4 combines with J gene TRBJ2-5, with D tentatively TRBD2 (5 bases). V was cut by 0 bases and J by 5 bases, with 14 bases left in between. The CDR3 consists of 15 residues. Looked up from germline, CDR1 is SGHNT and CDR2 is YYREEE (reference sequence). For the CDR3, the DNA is TGTGCCAGCAGCTTGGATGCCGCTCCGGGGGAGACCCAGTACTTC. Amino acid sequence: CASSLDAAPGETQYF.

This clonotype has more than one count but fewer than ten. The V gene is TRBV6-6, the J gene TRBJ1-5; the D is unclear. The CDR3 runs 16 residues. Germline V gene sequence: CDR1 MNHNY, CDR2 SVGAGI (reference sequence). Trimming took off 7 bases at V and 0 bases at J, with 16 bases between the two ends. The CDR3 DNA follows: TGTGCCAGCACCTCTTTTGGTGTCTATAGCAATCAGCCCCAGCATTTT. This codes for CASTSFGVYSNQPQHF.